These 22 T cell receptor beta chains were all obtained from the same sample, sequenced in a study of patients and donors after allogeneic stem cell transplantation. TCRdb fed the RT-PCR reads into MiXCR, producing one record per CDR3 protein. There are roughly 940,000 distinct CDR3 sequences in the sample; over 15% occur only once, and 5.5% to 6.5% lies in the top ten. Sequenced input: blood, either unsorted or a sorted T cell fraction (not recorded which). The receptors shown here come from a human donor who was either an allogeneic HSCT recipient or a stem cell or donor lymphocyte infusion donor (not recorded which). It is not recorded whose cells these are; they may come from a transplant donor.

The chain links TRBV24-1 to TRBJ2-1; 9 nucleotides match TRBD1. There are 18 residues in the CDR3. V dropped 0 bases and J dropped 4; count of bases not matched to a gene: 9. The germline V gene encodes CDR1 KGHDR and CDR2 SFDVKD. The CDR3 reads CATSDLPFGQGSYNEQFF. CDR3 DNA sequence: TGTGCCACCAGTGATTTGCCCTTTGGACAGGGGTCTTACAATGAGCAGTTCTTC.

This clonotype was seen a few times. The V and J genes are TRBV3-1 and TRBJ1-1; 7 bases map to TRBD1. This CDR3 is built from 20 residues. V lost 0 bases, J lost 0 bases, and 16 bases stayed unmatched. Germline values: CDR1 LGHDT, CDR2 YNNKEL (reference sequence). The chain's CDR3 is CASSQDYPDRENSLNTEAFF. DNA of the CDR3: TGTGCCAGCAGCCAAGATTACCCCGACAGGGAGAACTCATTGAACACTGAAGCTTTCTTT.

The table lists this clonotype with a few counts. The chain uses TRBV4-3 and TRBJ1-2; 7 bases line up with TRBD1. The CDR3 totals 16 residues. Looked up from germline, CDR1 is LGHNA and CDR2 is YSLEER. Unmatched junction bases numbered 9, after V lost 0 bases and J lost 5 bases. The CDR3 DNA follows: TGCGCCAGCAGCCAAGATCATCCACAGGGGCCGTATGGCTACACCTTC. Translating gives CASSQDHPQGPYGYTF.

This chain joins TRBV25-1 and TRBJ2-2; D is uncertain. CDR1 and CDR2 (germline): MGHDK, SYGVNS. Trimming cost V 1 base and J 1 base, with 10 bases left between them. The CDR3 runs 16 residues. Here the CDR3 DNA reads TGTGCCAGCAGTGAATGGAGCTCAGAGAACACCGGGGAGCTGTTTTTT. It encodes CASSEWSSENTGELFF.

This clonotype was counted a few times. The CDR3 nucleotides read TGTGCCAGCTCCCCCGTCCCGTTGGGCAATCAGCCCCAGCATTTT. It codes for CASSPVPLGNQPQHF. The chain links TRBV18 to TRBJ1-5, with unresolved D. The germline V and J ends were trimmed by 6 bases and 2 bases, with 14 bases remaining between them. Germline CDR1 reads KGHSH; CDR2 reads LQKENI. CDR3 length equals 15 residues. The variable domain in full, completed from reference TRBV18 and TRBJ1-5, reads NAGVMQNPRHLVRRRGQEARLRCSPMKGHSHVYWYRQLPEEGLKFMVYLQKENIIDESGMPKERFSAEFPKEGPSILRIQQVVRGDSAAYFCASSPVPLGNQPQHFGDGTRLSIL.

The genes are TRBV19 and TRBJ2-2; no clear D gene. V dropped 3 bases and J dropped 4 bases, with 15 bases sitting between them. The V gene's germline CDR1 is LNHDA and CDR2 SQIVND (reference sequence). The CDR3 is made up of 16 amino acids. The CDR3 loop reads CASSIFPSPGTGELFF. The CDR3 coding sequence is TGTGCCAGTAGTATTTTTCCTTCCCCGGGCACCGGGGAGCTGTTTTTT.

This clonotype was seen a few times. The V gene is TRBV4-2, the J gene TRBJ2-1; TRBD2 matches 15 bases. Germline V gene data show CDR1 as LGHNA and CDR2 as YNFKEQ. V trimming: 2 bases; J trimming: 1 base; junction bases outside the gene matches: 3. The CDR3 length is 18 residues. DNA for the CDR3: TGTGCCAGCAGCCAATGGACTAGCGGGGGGGTTTCCTACAATGAGCAGTTCTTC. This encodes CASSQWTSGGVSYNEQFF.

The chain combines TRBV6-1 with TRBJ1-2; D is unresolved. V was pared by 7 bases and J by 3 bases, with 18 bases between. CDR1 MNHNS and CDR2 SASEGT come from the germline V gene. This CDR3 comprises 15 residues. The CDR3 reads CASMERASIYYGYTF. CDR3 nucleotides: TGTGCCAGCATGGAGAGGGCCTCGATATACTATGGCTACACCTTC.

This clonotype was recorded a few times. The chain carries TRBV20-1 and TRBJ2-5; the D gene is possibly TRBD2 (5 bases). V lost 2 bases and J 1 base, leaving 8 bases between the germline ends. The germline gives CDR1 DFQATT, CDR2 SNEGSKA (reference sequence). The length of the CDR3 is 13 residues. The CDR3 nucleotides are TGCAGTGCTAGAAGGACTCCCCAAGAGACCCAGTACTTC. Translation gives CSARRTPQETQYF.

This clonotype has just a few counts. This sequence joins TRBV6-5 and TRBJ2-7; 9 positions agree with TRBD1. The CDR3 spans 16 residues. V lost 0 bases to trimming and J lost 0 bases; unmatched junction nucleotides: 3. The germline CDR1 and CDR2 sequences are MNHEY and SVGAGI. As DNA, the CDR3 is TGTGCCAGCAGTTACTCCCGGACAGGGGTCTCCTACGAGCAGTACTTC. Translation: CASSYSRTGVSYEQYF.

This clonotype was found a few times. The CDR3 DNA follows: TGCAGTGCTAGAGTGTCAGGGGCCCTCTACAATGAGCAGTTCTTC. Its translation: CSARVSGALYNEQFF. This sequence joins TRBV20-1 and TRBJ2-1, with D maybe TRBD1 (6 bases). V dropped 1 base and J dropped 3 bases, with 13 bases sitting between them. The CDR3 is 15 residues long. Germline-derived CDR1 and CDR2 are DFQATT and SNEGSKA (reference sequence).

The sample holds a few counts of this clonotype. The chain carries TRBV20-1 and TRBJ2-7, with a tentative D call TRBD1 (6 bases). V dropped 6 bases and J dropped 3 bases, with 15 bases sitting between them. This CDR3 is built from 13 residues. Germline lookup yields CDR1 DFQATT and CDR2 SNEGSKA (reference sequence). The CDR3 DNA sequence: TGCAGTGCGCACCCGACAGGTCTCTACGAGCAGTACTTC. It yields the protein CSAHPTGLYEQYF.

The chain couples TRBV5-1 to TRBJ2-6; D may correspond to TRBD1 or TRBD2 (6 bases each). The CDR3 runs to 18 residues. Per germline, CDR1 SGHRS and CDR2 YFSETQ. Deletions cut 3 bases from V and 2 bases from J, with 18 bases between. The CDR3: CASSSRGGGKPGANVLTF. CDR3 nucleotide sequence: TGCGCCAGCAGCTCCAGGGGCGGCGGGAAGCCTGGGGCCAACGTCCTGACTTTC.

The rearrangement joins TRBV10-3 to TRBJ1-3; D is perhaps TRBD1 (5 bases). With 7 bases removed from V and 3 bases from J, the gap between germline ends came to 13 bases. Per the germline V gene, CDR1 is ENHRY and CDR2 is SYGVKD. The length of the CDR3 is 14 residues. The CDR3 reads CAITQGGNGNTIYF. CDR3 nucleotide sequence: TGTGCCATCACCCAGGGAGGGAATGGAAACACCATATATTTT.

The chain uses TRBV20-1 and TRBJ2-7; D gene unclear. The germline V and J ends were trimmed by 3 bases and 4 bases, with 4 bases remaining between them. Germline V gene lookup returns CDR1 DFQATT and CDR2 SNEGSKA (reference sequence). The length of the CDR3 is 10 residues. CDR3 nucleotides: TGCAGTGCTAGTCCTTACGAGCAGTACTTC. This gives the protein CSASPYEQYF.

The CDR3 loop reads CASSQEGSGYEQYF. The CDR3 DNA reads TGCGCCAGCAGCCAAGAAGGCAGCGGGTACGAGCAGTACTTC. The chain couples TRBV4-3 to TRBJ2-7; TRBD2 might be the D (6 bases). The length of the CDR3 is 14 residues. The V gene's germline CDR1 is LGHNA and CDR2 YSLEER. V lost 0 bases and J 4 bases, leaving 10 bases between the germline ends.

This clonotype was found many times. CDR3 sequence reads: CASLEVETQYF. CDR3 in DNA: TGTGCCAGCCTTGAGGTGGAGACCCAGTACTTC. The V call is TRBV12-3 or TRBV12-4, the J call TRBJ2-5; no firm D call. The CDR3 consists of 11 residues. V lost 8 bases to trimming and J lost 5 bases, with 9 bases between them.

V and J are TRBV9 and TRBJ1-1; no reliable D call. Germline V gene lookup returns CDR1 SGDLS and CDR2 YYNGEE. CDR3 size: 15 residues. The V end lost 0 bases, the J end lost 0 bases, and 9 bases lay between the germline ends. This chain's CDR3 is CASSVEAEMNTEAFF. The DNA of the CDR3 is TGTGCCAGCAGCGTAGAGGCAGAGATGAACACTGAAGCTTTCTTT.

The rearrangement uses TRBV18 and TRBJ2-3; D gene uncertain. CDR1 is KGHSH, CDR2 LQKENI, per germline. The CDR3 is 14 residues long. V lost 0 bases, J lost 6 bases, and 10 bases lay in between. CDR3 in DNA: TGTGCCAGCTCACCACCGGGTCTCGGGGATACGCAGTATTTT. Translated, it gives CASSPPGLGDTQYF.

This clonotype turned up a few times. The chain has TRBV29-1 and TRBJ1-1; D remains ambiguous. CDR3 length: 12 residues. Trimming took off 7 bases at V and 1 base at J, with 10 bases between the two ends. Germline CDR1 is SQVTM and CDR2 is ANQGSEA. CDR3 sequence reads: CSAGPTNTEAFF. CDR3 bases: TGCAGCGCCGGACCGACGAACACTGAAGCTTTCTTT.

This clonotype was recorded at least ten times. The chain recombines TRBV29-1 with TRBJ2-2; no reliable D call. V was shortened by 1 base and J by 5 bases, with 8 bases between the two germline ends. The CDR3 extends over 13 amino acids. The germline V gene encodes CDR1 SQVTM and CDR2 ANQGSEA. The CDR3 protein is CSVEVARTGELFF. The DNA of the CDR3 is TGCAGCGTTGAAGTAGCTAGGACCGGGGAGCTGTTTTTT.

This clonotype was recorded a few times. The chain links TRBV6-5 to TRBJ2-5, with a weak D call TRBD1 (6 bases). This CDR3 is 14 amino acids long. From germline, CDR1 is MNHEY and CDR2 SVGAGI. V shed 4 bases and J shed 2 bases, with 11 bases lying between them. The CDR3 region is CASSFGQFQETQYF. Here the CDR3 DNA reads TGTGCCAGCAGTTTCGGACAGTTTCAAGAGACCCAGTACTTC.